This T cell receptor (beta chain) was retrieved from a study of blood T cell repertoires in COVID-19. At the level of the study: The samples span acute and convalescent COVID-19 from the United States, Italy and Spain.

This clone has just one count. Assay used: immunoSEQ multiplex PCR; TCRdb lists only in-frame clones, some missing. This table has about 270,000 clones, around nine tenths appearing once. Per germline, CDR1 SGDLS and CDR2 YYNGEE. This CDR3 comprises 14 residues. J lost 3 bases, V lost 5 bases, and 5 bases had no gene match. The sequencing input was peripheral blood. The clonotype was recovered from a man aged 35-49 years with active or convalescent COVID-19. The V gene is TRBV9, the J gene TRBJ1-2, with 9 bases matching TRBD1. In DNA, the CDR3 is TGTGCCAGCAGTGATTGGACAGGGGACTATGGCTACACCTTC. Amino acid sequence: CASSDWTGDYGYTF.